This T cell receptor beta chain was captured by sequencing in a study of identical twins. Study-wide results and limits: Fewer insertions marked abundant cord blood beta clonotypes; young adult naive trended weakly, memory not at all.

With respect to this clonotype: As yet, its antigen is unknown. Germline and junction disagree at one end, which may indicate a read error.

A universal primer site came from template switching; cDNA carried unique molecular identifiers. TCRdb analysed the 5' RACE reads with MiXCR anew, one entry per CDR3 protein. The sample includes 400,000 or so distinct CDR3 sequences, 7% to 9.5% of them seen just once. Sequencing input: naive T cells sorted from blood. The clonotype originates from a woman in her forties or fifties in good health.

This CDR3 reads CATSQWAGELFF. CDR3 in DNA: TGTGCCACCAGTCAGTGGGCCGGGGAGCTGTTTTTT. This chain joins TRBV12-3 or TRBV12-4 and TRBJ2-2; D is unresolved. This CDR3 region has 12 residues.